This TCR beta chain was sequenced in a study of monozygotic twins with cystic fibrosis. Trimming cost V 1 base and J 5 bases, with 12 bases left between them. This CDR3 is 14 amino acids long. The V gene's germline CDR1 is SGHRS and CDR2 YFSETQ. This clone was counted between two and nine times. Its target is not known. Findings of the study overall: No link emerged between shared CDR3 counts and age, concordance or severity. Median Simpson clonality of approximately 0.0091 suggested naive T cells predominated. V usage most resembled the co-twin in 13 of 16 pairs.

Sequenced by immunoSEQ multiplex PCR; TCRdb stores in-frame clones only, minus some. This sample has about 23,000 clones, with less than 98% found just once. The V call is TRBV5-1, the J call TRBJ1-1, with D tentatively TRBD1 (5 bases). This TCR derives from a girl between 5 and 17 years old with cystic fibrosis. Sequencing was done on a sample of blood. CDR3 bases: TGCGCCAGCAGCTTGTCAGGGTCCGGGACTGAAGCTTTCTTT. Protein: CASSLSGSGTEAFF.